Listed below are T cell receptor beta chains from one sample, sequenced in a study of neurological immune-mediated disorders. One entry per CDR3 protein results from TCRdb running MiXCR on the 5' RACE reads. The sample carries some 48,000 distinct CDR3 sequences, over 9% recorded once. The sequenced material came from PBMCs. These TCRs come from a woman between 40 and 50 years old with HTLV-1-associated myelopathy (HAM/TSP). CDR3s include the opening cysteine and the closing phenylalanine or tryptophan. Fields, in order: V gene, CDR3 length, J gene, CDR3 protein.

TRBV20-1	16	TRBJ2-1	CSARGGTYINSNEQFF
TRBV7-2	11	TRBJ2-5	CASSQAETQYF
TRBV5-1	11	TRBJ2-3	CASRRTNTQYF
TRBV12-3/TRBV12-4	12	TRBJ1-1	CASSYGTPEAFF
TRBV12-3/TRBV12-4	12	TRBJ2-3	CASSFIGDTQYF
TRBV20-1	15	TRBJ2-1	CSAARASGSPSGQFF
TRBV7-9	16	TRBJ2-1	CASSPGGGGAYNEQFF
TRBV20-1	14	TRBJ2-3	CSASRGPRGDTQYF
TRBV12-3/TRBV12-4	17	TRBJ1-3	CASSPNPRVVVGNTIYF
TRBV7-9	14	TRBJ2-3	CASSLTGPRDTQYF
TRBV5-1	13	TRBJ1-1	CASSPFLNTEAFF
TRBV9	14	TRBJ2-5	CASSKYGGAETQYF
TRBV27	15	TRBJ1-2	CASSLSWTGDYGYTF
TRBV5-1	16	TRBJ2-5	CASSTRTGGPQETQYF
TRBV27	15	TRBJ2-3	CASRLPGQGTDTQYF
TRBV29-1	17	TRBJ1-5	CSAGTGEQLYSNQPQHF
TRBV27	14	TRBJ1-2	CASSLVPTGDGYTF
TRBV5-5	16	TRBJ2-2	CASSSTGGWNTGELFF
TRBV6-5	16	TRBJ2-7	CASSREPRGGSYEQYF
TRBV4-1	15	TRBJ1-2	CASSPGQGTNYGYTF
TRBV7-2	14	TRBJ2-7	CASSLGTDSYEQYF
TRBV29-1	15	TRBJ2-5	CSVEDLIRPGETQYF
TRBV6-1	17	TRBJ1-2	CASSVTPGQTTNYGYTF
TRBV2	14	TRBJ1-4	CASNPQGGNEKLFF
TRBV14	16	TRBJ1-2	CASSQDNTALNYGYTF
TRBV11-2	13	TRBJ1-2	CASSLEGRNGYTF
TRBV5-5	14	TRBJ2-5	CASSFTEYQETQYF
TRBV12-3/TRBV12-4	16	TRBJ2-1	CASSLGGGAPYNEQFF
TRBV15	14	TRBJ1-2	CATSRDPTDYGYTF
TRBV29-1	13	TRBJ1-4	CSTRDTANEKLFF
TRBV5-1	16	TRBJ2-3	CASSLALARITDTQYF
TRBV5-1	16	TRBJ1-6	CASALSGTDDNSPLHF
TRBV5-1	16	TRBJ1-2	CASSLTGSNFNYGYTF
TRBV5-1	12	TRBJ2-1	CASSFSVGEQFF
TRBV5-1	13	TRBJ2-2	CASLQEPTGELFF
TRBV30	16	TRBJ2-7	CAWKAKGGDSSYEQYF
TRBV12-3/TRBV12-4	12	TRBJ2-7	CASSSGTVEQYF
TRBV5-1	16	TRBJ2-3	CASSLDGRRNTDTQYF
TRBV21-1	14	TRBJ2-1	CASTGTGTNNEQFF
TRBV29-1	16	TRBJ2-3	CSVPTLLAGFADTQYF
TRBV7-7	15	TRBJ2-2	CASSFGQTNTGELFF
TRBV12-3/TRBV12-4	14	TRBJ2-5	CASRWSGVVETQYF
TRBV5-1	14	TRBJ2-1	CASSVGPFYNEQFF
TRBV5-5	14	TRBJ2-1	CASNTRQGNNEQFF
TRBV12-3/TRBV12-4	16	TRBJ2-7	CASSYGGPGGPYEQYF
TRBV12-3/TRBV12-4	16	TRBJ2-2	CASSLGLAWNPGELFF
TRBV28	11	TRBJ2-7	CASSSDRSRYF
TRBV5-5	15	TRBJ2-7	CASSLSTGVNYEQYF
TRBV5-1	15	TRBJ1-2	CASSFATGDSYGYTF
TRBV7-8	15	TRBJ2-3	CASSSTGGSGDTQYF
TRBV3-1	13	TRBJ2-7	CASSQAPEVEQYF
TRBV27	16	TRBJ2-7	CASSLWGTGVPYEQYF
TRBV5-1	15	TRBJ2-7	CASSQDRALSYEQYF
TRBV3-1	15	TRBJ2-1	CASSQVASGYNEQFF